The 10 T cell receptor beta chains below were found in one sample sequenced in a study of identical twins. TCRdb analysed the 5' RACE reads with MiXCR anew, one entry per CDR3 protein. The sample contains about 660,000 distinct CDR3 sequences, over 8.5% of which appear only once. The same data also contributed to another study, on yellow fever vaccine responses in identical twins.

Sequenced input: PBMCs. The source is a woman aged 18-29 years in good health.

This CDR3 reads CASSSSSTLAGGQYEQYF. The CDR3 DNA follows: TGTGCCAGCAGTTCCTCCTCAACTCTAGCGGGGGGGCAATACGAGCAGTACTTC. The rearrangement uses TRBV12-3 or TRBV12-4 and TRBJ2-7; 12 bases align to TRBD2. V trimming: 4 bases; J trimming: 4 bases; junction bases outside the gene matches: 14. The CDR3 is 18 amino acids.

This clonotype has a count of ten or more. The chain recombines TRBV4-3 with TRBJ2-3; tentatively, D is TRBD2 (6 bases). Germline V lookup: CDR1 LGHNA, CDR2 YSLEER. V was trimmed by 0 bases and J by 6 bases, leaving 19 bases between them. The CDR3 extends over 17 amino acids. The CDR3 loop is CASSQELGGKGSDTQYF. The CDR3, as DNA: TGCGCCAGCAGCCAAGAATTGGGCGGGAAGGGATCGGATACGCAGTATTTT.

This chain links TRBV9 with TRBJ2-1; 8 bases are a match to TRBD2. Germline V gene sequence: CDR1 SGDLS, CDR2 YYNGEE. Trimming took 3 bases from V and 1 from J; bases not matched to a gene: 9. The length of the CDR3 is 17 residues. The CDR3 DNA reads as TGTGCCAGCAGCGCCGGGGGGGGTAGCGGATCCTACAATGAGCAGTTCTTC. Protein: CASSAGGGSGSYNEQFF.

The rearrangement joins TRBV6-5 to TRBJ2-3; 13 nucleotides line up with TRBD2. The germline CDR1 and CDR2 sequences are MNHEY and SVGAGI. The CDR3 is 16 amino acids. V shed 4 bases, J shed 6 bases, and the junction held 7 bases outside the gene matches. The CDR3 protein is CASSSLLAGGQDTQYF. CDR3 nucleotides: TGTGCCAGCAGTTCCCTACTAGCGGGGGGGCAGGATACGCAGTATTTT.

The chain is built from TRBV12-3 or TRBV12-4 and TRBJ2-1; 8 bases map to TRBD2. This CDR3 comprises 12 residues. Germline trimming cut 1 base from V and 15 bases from J; bases unmatched to any gene: 5. This CDR3 reads CASSLELREGFF. The CDR3 DNA is TGTGCCAGCAGTTTAGAGCTCCGGGAGGGGTTCTTC.

This clonotype was found a few times. The rearrangement links TRBV28 to TRBJ2-1; unclear D gene. The V gene lost 6 bases and the J gene lost 9 bases, with 9 bases spanning the gap. Per the germline V gene, CDR1 is MDHEN and CDR2 is SYDVKM. This CDR3 is built from 11 residues. The CDR3 DNA is TGTGCCAGCAGGGGTTTCGGTGAGCAGTTCTTC. This codes for CASRGFGEQFF. Based on the CDR3 plus reference TRBV28 and TRBJ2-1, the full variable domain is DVKVTQSSRYLVKRTGEKVFLECVQDMDHENMFWYRQDPGLGLRLIYFSYDVKMKEKGDIPEGYSVSREKKERFSLILESASTNQTSMYLCASRGFGEQFFGPGTRLTVL.

The gene calls are TRBV14 and TRBJ2-7; 10 positions agree with TRBD2. The CDR3 spans 15 residues. V lost 4 bases, J lost 3 bases, and 6 bases stayed unmatched. Germline values: CDR1 SGHDN, CDR2 FVKESK. DNA of the CDR3: TGTGCCAGCAGCCCAGCGGGGGGGCCGTTCTACGAGCAGTACTTC. It codes for CASSPAGGPFYEQYF. The whole variable domain, filled in from reference TRBV14 and TRBJ2-7, reads EAGVTQFPSHSVIEKGQTVTLRCDPISGHDNLYWYRRVMGKEIKFLLHFVKESKQDESGMPNNRFLAERTGGTYSTLKVQPAELEDSGVYFCASSPAGGPFYEQYFGPGTRLTVT.

This clonotype was recorded at least ten times. This chain uses TRBV10-3 with TRBJ2-5; TRBD1 might be the D (6 bases). Trimming left V 6 bases short and J 5 bases short, with 16 bases between. Germline V gene lookup returns CDR1 ENHRY and CDR2 SYGVKD. The CDR3 has 14 amino acids. CDR3 sequence (DNA): TGTGCCATCAGCCCGACAGGCGTAGGGGAGACCCAGTACTTC. Amino acid sequence: CAISPTGVGETQYF.

This clonotype was seen a few times. The CDR3 DNA reads as TGTGCCAGCAGCCAATCTGGGGGTGACACTGAAGCTTTCTTT. It yields the protein CASSQSGGDTEAFF. V and J are TRBV7-9 and TRBJ1-1, with TRBD1 as a possible D gene (5 bases). This CDR3 region has 14 residues. The germline gives CDR1 SEHNR, CDR2 FQNEAQ (reference sequence). V lost 5 bases, J lost 3 bases, and 13 bases lay in between.

V gene TRBV2 combines with J gene TRBJ2-3; D gene ambiguous. Trimming stripped 7 bases from V and 7 bases from J, with 12 bases between. There are 12 residues in the CDR3. Germline CDR1 is SNHLY and CDR2 is FYNNEI. CDR3 sequence: CASNPRSYTQYF. CDR3 DNA: TGTGCCAGCAATCCCAGGAGTTATACGCAGTATTTT. Full variable domain (missing parts from reference TRBV2 and TRBJ2-3): EPEVTQTPSHQVTQMGQEVILRCVPISNHLYFYWYRQILGQKVEFLVSFYNNEISEKSEIFDDQFSVERPDGSNFTLKIRSTKLEDSAMYFCASNPRSYTQYFGPGTRLTVL.